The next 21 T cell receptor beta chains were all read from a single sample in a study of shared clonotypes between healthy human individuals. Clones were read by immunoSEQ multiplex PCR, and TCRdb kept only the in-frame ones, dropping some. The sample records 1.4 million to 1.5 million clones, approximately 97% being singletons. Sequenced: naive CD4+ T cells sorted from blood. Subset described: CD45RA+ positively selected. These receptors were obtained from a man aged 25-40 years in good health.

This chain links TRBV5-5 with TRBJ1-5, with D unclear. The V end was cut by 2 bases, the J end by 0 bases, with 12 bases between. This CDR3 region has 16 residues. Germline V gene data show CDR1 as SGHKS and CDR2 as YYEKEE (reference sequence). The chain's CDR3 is CASSLMSGNSNQPQHF. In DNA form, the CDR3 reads TGTGCCAGCAGCTTAATGTCAGGTAATAGCAATCAGCCCCAGCATTTT.

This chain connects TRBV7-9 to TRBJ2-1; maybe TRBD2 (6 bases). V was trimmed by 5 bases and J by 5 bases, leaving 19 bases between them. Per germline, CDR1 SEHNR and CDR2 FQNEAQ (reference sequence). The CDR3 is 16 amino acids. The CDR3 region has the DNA TGTGCCAGCAGCAGGAAAGGGACTCGTCTAGACAATGAGCAGTTCTTC. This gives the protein CASSRKGTRLDNEQFF.

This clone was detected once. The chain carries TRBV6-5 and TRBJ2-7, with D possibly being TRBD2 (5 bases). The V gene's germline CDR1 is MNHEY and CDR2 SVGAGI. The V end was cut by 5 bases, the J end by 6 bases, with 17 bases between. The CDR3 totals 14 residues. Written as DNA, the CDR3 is TGTGCCAGCAGTGACGGACTCCCCACAAGCGAGCAGTACTTC. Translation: CASSDGLPTSEQYF.

CDR3 nucleotides: TGTGCCACCAGGACAGGGGGCTACGAGCAGTACTTC. This sequence encodes CATRTGGYEQYF. V is TRBV2 and J is TRBJ2-7; TRBD1 agrees at 10 bases. The V segment lost 10 bases and the J segment 3 bases; nucleotides outside the gene matches: 3. Germline V gives CDR1 SNHLY, CDR2 FYNNEI. There are 12 residues in the CDR3.

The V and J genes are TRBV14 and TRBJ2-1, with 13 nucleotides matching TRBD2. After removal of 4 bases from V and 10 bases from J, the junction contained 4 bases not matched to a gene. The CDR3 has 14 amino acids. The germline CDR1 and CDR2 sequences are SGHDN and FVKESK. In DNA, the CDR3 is TGTGCCAGCAGCCCTAGACTAGCGGGAGGAGAGCAGTTCTTC. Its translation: CASSPRLAGGEQFF.

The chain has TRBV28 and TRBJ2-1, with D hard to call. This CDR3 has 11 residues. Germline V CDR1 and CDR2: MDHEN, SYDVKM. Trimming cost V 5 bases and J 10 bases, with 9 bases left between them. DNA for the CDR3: TGTGCCAGCAGTAGACCTCGGGAGCAGTTCTTC. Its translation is CASSRPREQFF.

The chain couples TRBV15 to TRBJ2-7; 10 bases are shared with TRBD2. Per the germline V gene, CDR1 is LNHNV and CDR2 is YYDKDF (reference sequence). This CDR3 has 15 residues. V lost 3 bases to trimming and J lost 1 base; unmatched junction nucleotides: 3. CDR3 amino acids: CATSRSGRGSYEQYF. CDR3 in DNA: TGTGCCACCAGCAGGAGCGGGAGGGGTTCCTACGAGCAGTACTTC.

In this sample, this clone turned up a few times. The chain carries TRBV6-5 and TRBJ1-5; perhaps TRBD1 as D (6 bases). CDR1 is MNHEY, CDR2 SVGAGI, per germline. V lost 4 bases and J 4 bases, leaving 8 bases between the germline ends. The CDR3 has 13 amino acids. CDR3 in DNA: TGTGCCAGCAGTTGGAGGGGGAATCAGCCCCAGCATTTT. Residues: CASSWRGNQPQHF.

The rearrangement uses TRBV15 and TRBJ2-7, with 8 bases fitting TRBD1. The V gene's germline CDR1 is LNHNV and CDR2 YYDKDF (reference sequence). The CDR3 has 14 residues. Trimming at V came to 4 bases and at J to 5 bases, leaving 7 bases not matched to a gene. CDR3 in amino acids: CATSTRTGSDEQYF. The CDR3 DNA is TGTGCCACCAGCACCAGGACAGGGTCGGACGAGCAGTACTTC.

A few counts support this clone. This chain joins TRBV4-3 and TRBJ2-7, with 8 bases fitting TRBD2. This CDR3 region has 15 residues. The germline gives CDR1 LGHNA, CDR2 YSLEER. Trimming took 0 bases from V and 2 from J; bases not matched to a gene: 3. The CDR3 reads CASSQEVAGPYEQYF. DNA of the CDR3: TGCGCCAGCAGCCAAGAGGTAGCGGGACCCTACGAGCAGTACTTC.

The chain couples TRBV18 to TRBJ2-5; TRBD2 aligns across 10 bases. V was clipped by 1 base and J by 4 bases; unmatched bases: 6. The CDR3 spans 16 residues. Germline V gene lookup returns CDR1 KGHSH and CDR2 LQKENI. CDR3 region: CASSPLTAGGLETQYF. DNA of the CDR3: TGTGCCAGCTCACCACTTACAGCGGGAGGGTTAGAGACCCAGTACTTC.

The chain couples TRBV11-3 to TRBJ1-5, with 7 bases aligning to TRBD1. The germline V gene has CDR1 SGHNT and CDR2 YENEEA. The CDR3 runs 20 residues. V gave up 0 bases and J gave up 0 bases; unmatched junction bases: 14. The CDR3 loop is CASSLDSDRVGGFSNQPQHF. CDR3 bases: TGTGCCAGCAGCTTAGATTCAGACAGGGTGGGGGGTTTTAGCAATCAGCCCCAGCATTTT.

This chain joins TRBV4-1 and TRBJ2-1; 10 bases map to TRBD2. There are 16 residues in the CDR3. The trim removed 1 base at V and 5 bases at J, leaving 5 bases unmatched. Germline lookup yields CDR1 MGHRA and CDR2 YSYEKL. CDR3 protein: CASSQGGLASDNEQFF. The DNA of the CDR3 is TGCGCCAGCAGCCAAGGGGGACTAGCGAGTGACAATGAGCAGTTCTTC.

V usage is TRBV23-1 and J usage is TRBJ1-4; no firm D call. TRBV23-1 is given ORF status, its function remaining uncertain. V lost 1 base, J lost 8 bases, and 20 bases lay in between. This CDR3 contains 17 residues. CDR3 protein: CASSQYGAWGDCEKLFF. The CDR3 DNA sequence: TGCGCCAGCAGTCAATACGGCGCCTGGGGAGATTGCGAAAAACTGTTTTTT.

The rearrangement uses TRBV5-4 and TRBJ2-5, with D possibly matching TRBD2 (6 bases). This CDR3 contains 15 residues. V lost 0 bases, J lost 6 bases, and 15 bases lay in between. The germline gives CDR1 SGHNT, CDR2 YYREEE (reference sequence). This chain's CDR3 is CASSLAGGQQKTQYF. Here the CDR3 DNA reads TGTGCCAGCAGCTTGGCCGGAGGGCAACAGAAGACCCAGTACTTC.

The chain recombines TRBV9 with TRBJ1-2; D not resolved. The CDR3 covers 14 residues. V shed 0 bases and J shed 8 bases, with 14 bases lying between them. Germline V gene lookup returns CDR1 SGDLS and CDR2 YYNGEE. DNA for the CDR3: TGTGCCAGCAGCGTAGACGGAGGGCCCGGAGGCTACACCTTC. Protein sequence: CASSVDGGPGGYTF.

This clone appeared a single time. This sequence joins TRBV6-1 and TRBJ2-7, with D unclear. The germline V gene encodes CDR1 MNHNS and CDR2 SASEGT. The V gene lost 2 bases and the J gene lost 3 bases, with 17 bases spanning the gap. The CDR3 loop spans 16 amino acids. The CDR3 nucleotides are TGTGCCAGCAGTGAATCTTCTTTTAATAGAGACTACGAGCAGTACTTC. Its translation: CASSESSFNRDYEQYF.

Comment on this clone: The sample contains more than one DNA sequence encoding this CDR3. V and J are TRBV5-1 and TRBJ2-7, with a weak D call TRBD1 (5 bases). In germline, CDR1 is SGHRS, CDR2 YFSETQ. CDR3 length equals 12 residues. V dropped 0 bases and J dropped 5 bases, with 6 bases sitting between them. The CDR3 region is CASSLDRNEQYF. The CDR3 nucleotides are TGCGCCAGCAGCTTGGACAGGAACGAGCAGTACTTC.

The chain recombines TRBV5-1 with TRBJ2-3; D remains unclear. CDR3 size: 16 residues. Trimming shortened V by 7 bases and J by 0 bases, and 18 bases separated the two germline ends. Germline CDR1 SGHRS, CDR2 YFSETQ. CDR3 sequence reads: CASAPLAHASTDTQYF. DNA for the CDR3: TGCGCCAGCGCTCCCTTGGCGCACGCTAGCACAGATACGCAGTATTTT.

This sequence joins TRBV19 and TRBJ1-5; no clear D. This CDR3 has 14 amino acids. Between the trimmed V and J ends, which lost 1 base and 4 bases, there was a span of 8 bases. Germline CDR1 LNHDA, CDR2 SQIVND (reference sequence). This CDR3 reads CASSIVADNQPQHF. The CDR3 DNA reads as TGTGCCAGTAGTATAGTGGCAGATAATCAGCCCCAGCATTTT.

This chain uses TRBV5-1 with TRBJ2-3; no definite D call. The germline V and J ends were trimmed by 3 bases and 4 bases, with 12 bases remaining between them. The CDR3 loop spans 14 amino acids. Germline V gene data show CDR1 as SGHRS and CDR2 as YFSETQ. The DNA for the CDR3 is TGCGCCAGCAGCTCCAGGATCAGCCCAGATACGCAGTATTTT. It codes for CASSSRISPDTQYF.